This TCR beta chain was recorded in a study of T cell responses to AZD1222 COVID-19 vaccine. CDR1 and CDR2 from the germline V gene are SGHNT and YENEEA. The CDR3 length is 13 residues. Trimming removed 5 bases at V and 3 bases at J, with 10 bases between. Profiled with immunoSEQ multiplex PCR; TCRdb holds only in-frame clones, not every one. The table shows 100,000 to 150,000 clones, with more than 85% occurring only once. V gene TRBV11-3 combines with J gene TRBJ1-1, with D unresolved. The sequence derives from an adult who received the AZD1222 COVID-19 vaccine. This sample comprised peripheral blood, obtained 28 days after the second AZD1222 dose. The CDR3 reads CASSHLGYTEAFF. Written as DNA, the CDR3 is TGTGCCAGCAGCCACCTGGGATACACTGAAGCTTTCTTT.